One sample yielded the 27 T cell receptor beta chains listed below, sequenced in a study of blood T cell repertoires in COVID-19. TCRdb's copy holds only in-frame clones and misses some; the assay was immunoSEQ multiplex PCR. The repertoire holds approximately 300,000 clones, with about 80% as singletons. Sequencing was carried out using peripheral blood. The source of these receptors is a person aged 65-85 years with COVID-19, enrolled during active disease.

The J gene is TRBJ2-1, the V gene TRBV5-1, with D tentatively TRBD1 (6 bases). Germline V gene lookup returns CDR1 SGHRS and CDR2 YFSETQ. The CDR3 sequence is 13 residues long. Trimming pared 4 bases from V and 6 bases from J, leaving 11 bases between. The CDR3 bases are TGCGCCAGCAGCACCGGACAGCCCAATGAGCAGTTCTTC. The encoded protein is CASSTGQPNEQFF.

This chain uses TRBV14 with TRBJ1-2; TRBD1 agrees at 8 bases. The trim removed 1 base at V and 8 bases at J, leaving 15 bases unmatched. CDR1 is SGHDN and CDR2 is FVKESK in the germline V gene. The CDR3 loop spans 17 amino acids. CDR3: CASSQAGQVIRVVGYTF. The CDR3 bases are TGTGCCAGCAGCCAAGCGGGACAGGTCATTCGAGTCGTGGGCTACACCTTC.

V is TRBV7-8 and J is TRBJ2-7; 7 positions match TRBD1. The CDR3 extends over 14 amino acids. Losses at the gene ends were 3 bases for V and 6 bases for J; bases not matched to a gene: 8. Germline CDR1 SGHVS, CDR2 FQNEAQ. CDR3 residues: CASSLIDRVSEQYF. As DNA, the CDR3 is TGTGCCAGCAGCTTGATCGACAGGGTGTCCGAGCAGTACTTC.

CDR3 amino acids: CASSSFPRDPGNQKTSGYEQYF. The CDR3 bases are TGTGCCAGCAGCTCATTCCCTAGGGACCCGGGAAATCAAAAGACTAGCGGTTACGAGCAGTACTTC. The chain links TRBV7-7 to TRBJ2-7; 9 nucleotides match TRBD2. The V gene end was trimmed by 4 bases and the J gene end by 4 bases; junction bases not matched to a gene: 29. Germline V gives CDR1 SSHAT, CDR2 FNYEAQ (reference sequence). This CDR3 region has 22 residues.

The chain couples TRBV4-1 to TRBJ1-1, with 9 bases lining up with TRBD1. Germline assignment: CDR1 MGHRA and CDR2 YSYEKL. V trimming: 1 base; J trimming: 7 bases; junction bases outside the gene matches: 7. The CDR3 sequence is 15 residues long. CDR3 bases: TGCGCCAGCAGCCAAGTCGAACAGGGGGCTTTTGAAGCTTTCTTT. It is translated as CASSQVEQGAFEAFF.

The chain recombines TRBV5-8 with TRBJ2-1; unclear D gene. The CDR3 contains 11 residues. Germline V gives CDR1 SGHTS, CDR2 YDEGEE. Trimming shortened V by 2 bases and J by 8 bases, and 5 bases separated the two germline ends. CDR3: CASSFLDEQFF. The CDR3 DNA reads TGTGCCAGCAGCTTTCTCGATGAGCAGTTCTTC.

DNA for the CDR3: TGTGCCAGCAGCCAAGATCTTATTGGGGCGGGAGACCCAGATACGCAGTATTTT. This translates into CASSQDLIGAGDPDTQYF. V gene TRBV3-1 (or the pseudogene TRBV3-2) combines with J gene TRBJ2-3; 7 nucleotides match TRBD2. V dropped 0 bases and J dropped 4; count of bases not matched to a gene: 13. Germline assignment: CDR1 LGHDT and CDR2 YNNKEL (reference sequence). The CDR3 has 18 amino acids.

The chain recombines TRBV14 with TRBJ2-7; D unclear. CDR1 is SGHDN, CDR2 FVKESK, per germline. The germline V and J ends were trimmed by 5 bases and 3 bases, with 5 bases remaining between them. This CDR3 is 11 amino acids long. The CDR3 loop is CASSTFYEQYF. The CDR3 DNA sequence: TGTGCCAGCAGCACATTCTACGAGCAGTACTTC. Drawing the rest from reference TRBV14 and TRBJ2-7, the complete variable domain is EAGVTQFPSHSVIEKGQTVTLRCDPISGHDNLYWYRRVMGKEIKFLLHFVKESKQDESGMPNNRFLAERTGGTYSTLKVQPAELEDSGVYFCASSTFYEQYFGPGTRLTVT.

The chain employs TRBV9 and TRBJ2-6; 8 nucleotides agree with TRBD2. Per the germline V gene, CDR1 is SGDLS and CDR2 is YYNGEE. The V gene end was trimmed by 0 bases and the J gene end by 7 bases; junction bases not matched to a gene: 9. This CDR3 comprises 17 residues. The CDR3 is CASSVGSGGLRANVLTF. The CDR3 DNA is TGTGCCAGCAGCGTAGGTTCGGGGGGGCTACGAGCCAACGTCCTGACTTTC.

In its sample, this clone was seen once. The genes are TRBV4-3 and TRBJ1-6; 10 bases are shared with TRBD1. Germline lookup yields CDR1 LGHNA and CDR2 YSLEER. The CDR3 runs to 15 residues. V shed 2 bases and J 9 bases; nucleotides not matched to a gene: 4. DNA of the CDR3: TGCGCCAGCAGCCAAATGACAGGGGGCAGTTCACCCCTCCACTTT. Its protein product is CASSQMTGGSSPLHF.

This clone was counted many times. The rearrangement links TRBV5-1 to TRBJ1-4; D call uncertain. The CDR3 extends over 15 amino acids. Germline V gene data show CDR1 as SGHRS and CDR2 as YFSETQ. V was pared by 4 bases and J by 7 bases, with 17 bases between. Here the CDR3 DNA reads TGCGCCAGCAGCAATATGGGAAACCGGGGTGAAAAACTGTTTTTT. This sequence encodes CASSNMGNRGEKLFF.

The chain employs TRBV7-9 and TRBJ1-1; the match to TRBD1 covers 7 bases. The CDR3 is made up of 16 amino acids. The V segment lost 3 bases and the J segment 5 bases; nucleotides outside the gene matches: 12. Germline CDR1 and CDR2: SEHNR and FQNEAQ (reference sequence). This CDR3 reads CASSFRRGPGDTEAFF. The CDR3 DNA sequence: TGTGCCAGCAGCTTTCGGAGGGGGCCCGGGGATACTGAAGCTTTCTTT.

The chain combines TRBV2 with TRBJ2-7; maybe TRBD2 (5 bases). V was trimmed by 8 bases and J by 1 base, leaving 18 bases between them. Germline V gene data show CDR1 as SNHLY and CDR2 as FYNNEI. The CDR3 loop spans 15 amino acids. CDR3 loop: CASVAVGVLSYEQYF. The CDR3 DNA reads TGTGCCAGCGTGGCCGTGGGAGTCCTATCCTACGAGCAGTACTTC.

The CDR3 is CAWSGFSGSSGYEQFF. The CDR3 DNA reads as TGTGCCTGGAGCGGTTTTAGCGGGAGTTCCGGTTATGAGCAGTTCTTC. The chain is built from TRBV30 and TRBJ2-1; 9 bases agree with TRBD2. Trimming removed 3 bases from V and 8 bases from J; junction bases left unmatched: 14. Germline-derived CDR1 and CDR2 are GTSNPN and SVGIG (reference sequence). The CDR3 consists of 16 residues.

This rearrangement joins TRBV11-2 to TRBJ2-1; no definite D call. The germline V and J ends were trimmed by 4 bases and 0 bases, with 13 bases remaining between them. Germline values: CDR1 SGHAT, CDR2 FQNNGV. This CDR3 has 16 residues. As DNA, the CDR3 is TGTGCCAGCAGCTCCATAACGGGTGTCTCCTACAATGAGCAGTTCTTC. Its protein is CASSSITGVSYNEQFF.

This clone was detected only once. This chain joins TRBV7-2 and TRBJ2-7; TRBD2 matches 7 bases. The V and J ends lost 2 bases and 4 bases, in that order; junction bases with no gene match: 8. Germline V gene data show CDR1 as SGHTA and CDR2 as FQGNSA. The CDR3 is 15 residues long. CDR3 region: CASSLRVGGPYEQYF. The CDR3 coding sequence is TGTGCCAGCAGCTTACGGGTGGGAGGGCCGTACGAGCAGTACTTC.

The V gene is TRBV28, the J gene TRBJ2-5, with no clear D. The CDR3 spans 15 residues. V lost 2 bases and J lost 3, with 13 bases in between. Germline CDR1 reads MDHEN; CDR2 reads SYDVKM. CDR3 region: CASSLVTVLKETQYF. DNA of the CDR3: TGTGCCAGCAGTTTAGTCACAGTCCTAAAAGAGACCCAGTACTTC.

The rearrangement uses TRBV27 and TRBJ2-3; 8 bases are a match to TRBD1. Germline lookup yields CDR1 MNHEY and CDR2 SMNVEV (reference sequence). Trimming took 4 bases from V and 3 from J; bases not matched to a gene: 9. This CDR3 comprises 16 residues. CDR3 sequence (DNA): TGTGCCAGCAGTTCGGACAGGGCTGGGTTAACAGATACGCAGTATTTT. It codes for CASSSDRAGLTDTQYF.

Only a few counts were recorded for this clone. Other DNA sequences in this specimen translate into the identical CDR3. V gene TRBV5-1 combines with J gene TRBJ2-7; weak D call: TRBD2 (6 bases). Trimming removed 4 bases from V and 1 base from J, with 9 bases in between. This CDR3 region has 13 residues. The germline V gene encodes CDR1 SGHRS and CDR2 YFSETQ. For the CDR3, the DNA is TGCGCCAGCAGCCCGGGACTGTCCTACGAGCAGTACTTC. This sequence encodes CASSPGLSYEQYF.

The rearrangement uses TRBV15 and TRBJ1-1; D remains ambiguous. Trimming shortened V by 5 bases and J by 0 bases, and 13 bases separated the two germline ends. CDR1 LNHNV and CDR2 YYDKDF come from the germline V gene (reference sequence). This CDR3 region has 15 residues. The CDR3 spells CATSGSTRMNTEAFF. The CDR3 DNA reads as TGTGCCACCAGCGGTAGCACGAGAATGAACACTGAAGCTTTCTTT.

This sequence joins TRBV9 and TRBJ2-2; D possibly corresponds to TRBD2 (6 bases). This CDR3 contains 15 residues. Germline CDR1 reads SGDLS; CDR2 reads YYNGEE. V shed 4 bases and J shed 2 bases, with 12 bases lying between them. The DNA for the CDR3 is TGTGCCAGCAGCCGTGGAGGGCCAAACACCGGGGAGCTGTTTTTT. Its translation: CASSRGGPNTGELFF.

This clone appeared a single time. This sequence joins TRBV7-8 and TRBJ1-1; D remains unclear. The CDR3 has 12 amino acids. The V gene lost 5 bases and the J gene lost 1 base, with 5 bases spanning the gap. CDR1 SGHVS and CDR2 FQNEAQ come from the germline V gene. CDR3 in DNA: TGTGCCAGCAGCCCACAGAACACTGAAGCTTTCTTT. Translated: CASSPQNTEAFF.

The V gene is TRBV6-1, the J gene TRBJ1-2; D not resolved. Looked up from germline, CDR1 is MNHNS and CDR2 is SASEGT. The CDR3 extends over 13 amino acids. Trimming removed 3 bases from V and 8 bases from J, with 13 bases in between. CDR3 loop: CASSDTRVGGYTF. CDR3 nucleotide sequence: TGTGCCAGCAGTGATACGAGGGTGGGGGGCTACACCTTC.

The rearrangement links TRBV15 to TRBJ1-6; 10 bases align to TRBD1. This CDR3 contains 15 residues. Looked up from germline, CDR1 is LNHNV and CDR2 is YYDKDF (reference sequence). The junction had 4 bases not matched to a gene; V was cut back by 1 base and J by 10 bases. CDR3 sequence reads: CATSRAGTGESPLHF. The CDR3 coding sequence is TGTGCCACCAGCAGAGCGGGGACAGGGGAATCACCCCTCCACTTT.

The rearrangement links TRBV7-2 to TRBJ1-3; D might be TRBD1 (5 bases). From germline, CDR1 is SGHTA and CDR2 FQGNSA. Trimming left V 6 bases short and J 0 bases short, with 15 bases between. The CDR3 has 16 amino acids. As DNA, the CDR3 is TGTGCCAGCAGTCTACAAACAGGAAGCTCTGGAAACACCATATATTTT. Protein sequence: CASSLQTGSSGNTIYF.

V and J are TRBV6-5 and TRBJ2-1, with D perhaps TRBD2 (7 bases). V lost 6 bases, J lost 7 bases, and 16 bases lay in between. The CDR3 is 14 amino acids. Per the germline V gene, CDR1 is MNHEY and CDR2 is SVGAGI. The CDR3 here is CASRVLGGQNEQFF. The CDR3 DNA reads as TGTGCCAGCAGGGTCCTGGGGGGGCAGAATGAGCAGTTCTTC.

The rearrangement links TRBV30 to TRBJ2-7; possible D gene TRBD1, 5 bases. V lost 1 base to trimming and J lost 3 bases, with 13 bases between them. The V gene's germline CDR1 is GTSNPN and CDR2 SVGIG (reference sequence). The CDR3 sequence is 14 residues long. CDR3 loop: CAWSGQGAFYEQYF. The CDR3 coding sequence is TGTGCCTGGAGTGGGCAGGGCGCTTTCTACGAGCAGTACTTC.